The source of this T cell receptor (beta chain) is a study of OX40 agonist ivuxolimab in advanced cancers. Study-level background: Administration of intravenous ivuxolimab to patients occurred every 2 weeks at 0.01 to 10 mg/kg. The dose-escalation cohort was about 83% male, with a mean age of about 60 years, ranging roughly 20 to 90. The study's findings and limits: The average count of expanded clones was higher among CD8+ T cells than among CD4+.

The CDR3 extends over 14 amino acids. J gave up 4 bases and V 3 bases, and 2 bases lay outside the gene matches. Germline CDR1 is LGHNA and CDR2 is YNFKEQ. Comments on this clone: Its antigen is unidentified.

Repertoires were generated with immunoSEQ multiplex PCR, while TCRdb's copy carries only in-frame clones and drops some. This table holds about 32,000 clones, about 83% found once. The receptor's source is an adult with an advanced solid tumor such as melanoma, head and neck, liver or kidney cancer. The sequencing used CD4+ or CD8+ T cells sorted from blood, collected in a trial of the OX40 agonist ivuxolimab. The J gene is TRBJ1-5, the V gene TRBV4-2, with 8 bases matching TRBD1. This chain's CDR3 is CASSHRQGNQPQHF. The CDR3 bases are TGTGCCAGCAGCCATAGACAGGGGAATCAGCCCCAGCATTTT.